This entry concerns a single TCR beta chain. This CDR3 has 13 residues. V gave up 8 bases and J gave up 2 bases, with 12 bases separating them. CDR1 and CDR2 from the germline V gene are SNHLY and FYNNEI. The data belong to a study of PD-L1 blockade in urothelial cancer. Across the study: Patients had been given 0 to 3 earlier chemotherapy regimens.

The time point: pretreatment peripheral blood. Diagnoses among patients were locally advanced or metastatic urothelial carcinoma. Pretreatment sampling and on-treatment sampling together yielded between 1 and 8 samples for each patient. TCRdb's copy holds only in-frame clones and misses some; the assay was immunoSEQ multiplex PCR. The repertoire holds about 37,000 clones, with nearly 85% as singletons. The sequenced sample was PBMCs, obtained around atezolizumab (anti-PD-L1) treatment. V gene TRBV2 combines with J gene TRBJ1-2; a possible D gene is TRBD1 (5 bases). This TCR was sampled from a man aged 55 to 69 with urothelial cancer. CDR3 residues: CASEQVRNYGYTF. The DNA for the CDR3 is TGTGCCAGCGAACAGGTACGGAACTATGGCTACACCTTC.